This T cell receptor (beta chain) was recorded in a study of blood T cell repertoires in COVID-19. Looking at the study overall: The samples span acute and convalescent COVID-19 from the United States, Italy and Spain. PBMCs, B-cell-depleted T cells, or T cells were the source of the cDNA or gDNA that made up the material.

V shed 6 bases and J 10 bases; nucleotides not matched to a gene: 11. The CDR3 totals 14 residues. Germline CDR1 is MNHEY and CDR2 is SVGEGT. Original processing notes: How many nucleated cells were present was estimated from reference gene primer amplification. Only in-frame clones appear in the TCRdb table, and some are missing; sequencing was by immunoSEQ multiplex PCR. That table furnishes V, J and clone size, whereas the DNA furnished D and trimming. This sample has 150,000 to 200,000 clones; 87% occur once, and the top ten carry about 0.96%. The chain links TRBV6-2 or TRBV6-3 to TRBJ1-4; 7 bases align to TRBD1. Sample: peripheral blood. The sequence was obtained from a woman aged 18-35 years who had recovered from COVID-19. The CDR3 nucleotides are TGTGCCAGCAGCACCAAAAACAGGGGCCCAAAACTGTTTTTT. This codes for CASSTKNRGPKLFF.